The entry below describes one T cell receptor beta chain. As yet, its antigen is unknown. The data belong to a study of beta chain features in type 1 diabetes. Staining for CD45RO/CCR7/CD25/CD127/CD95/CD27 allowed sorting of CD4+ naive, central memory, regulatory and stem cell-like memory cells. What was sequenced were expressed TCRB transcripts, since all of the isolated RNA had been reverse transcribed. The protocol was immunoSEQ multiplex PCR, while the TCRdb copy is restricted to in-frame clones and leaves out a portion. The table lists 600,000 to 750,000 clones, about an eighth of them singletons. Germline V lookup: CDR1 KGHSH, CDR2 LQKENI. CDR3 size: 16 residues. J lost 5 bases, V lost 6 bases, and 11 bases had no gene match. Study results and caveats: TCRB CDR3s from Type 1 diabetes patients were moderately but significantly shorter in all four CD4+ subsets.

The TCR sequence derives from a man aged 25 to 40 with type 1 diabetes. The V gene is TRBV18, the J gene TRBJ1-5; 9 nucleotides align to TRBD1. Sequenced input: naive CD4+ T cells from blood. This chain's CDR3 is CASSFPGTGTYQPQHF. The CDR3 nucleotides are TGTGCCAGCTCCTTTCCCGGGACAGGGACTTATCAGCCCCAGCATTTT.